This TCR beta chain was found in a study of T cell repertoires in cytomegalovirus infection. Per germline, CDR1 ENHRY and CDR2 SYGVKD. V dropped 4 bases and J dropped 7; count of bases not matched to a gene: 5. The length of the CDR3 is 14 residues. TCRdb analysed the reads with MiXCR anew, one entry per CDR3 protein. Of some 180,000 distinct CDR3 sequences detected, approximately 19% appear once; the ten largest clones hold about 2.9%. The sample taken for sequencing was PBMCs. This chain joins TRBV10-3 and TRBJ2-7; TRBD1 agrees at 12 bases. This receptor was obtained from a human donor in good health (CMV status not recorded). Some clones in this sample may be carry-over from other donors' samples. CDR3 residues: CAISGDRGQREQYF. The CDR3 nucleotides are TGTGCCATCAGTGGGGACAGGGGGCAACGGGAGCAGTACTTC.